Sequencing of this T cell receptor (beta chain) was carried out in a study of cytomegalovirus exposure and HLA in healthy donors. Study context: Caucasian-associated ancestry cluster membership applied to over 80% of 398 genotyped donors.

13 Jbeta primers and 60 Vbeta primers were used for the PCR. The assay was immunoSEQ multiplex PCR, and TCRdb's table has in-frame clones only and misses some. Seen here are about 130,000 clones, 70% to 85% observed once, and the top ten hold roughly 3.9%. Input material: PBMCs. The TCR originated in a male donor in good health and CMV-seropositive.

CDR3 region: CASSPWGGITSGNTIYF. Written as DNA, the CDR3 is TGTGCCAGCAGCCCTTGGGGGGGGATAACCTCTGGAAACACCATATATTTT. The chain is built from TRBV7-9 and TRBJ1-3, with D possibly TRBD1 on 5 matching bases. The CDR3 has 17 residues. From germline, CDR1 is SEHNR and CDR2 FQNEAQ (reference sequence). Between the trimmed V and J ends, which lost 5 bases and 0 bases, there was a span of 17 bases.